This T cell receptor (beta chain) was sequenced during a study of control samples from healthy donors and cancer patients. The CDR3 runs 15 residues. In germline, CDR1 is MNHEY, CDR2 SVGAGI. Trimming pared 7 bases from V and 3 bases from J, leaving 16 bases between. Profiled with immunoSEQ multiplex PCR; TCRdb holds only in-frame clones, not every one. Its clone listing holds under 200,000 clones. Sequenced material: blood. This clonotype was obtained from a woman between 25 and 40 years old in good health. The V and J genes are TRBV6-5 and TRBJ2-1; tentatively, D is TRBD2 (7 bases). The CDR3 here is CASNRRGGLYNEQFF. CDR3 DNA sequence: TGTGCCAGCAACAGAAGGGGGGGACTCTACAATGAGCAGTTCTTC.